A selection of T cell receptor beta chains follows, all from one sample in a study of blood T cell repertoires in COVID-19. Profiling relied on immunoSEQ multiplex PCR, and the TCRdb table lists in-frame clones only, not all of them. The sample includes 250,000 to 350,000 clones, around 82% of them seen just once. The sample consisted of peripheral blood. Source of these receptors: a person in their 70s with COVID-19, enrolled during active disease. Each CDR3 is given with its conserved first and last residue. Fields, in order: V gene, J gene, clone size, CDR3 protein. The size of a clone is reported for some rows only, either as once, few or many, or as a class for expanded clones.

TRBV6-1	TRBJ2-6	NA	CASTNLGANVLTF
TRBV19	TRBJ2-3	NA	CASKIAVSADTQYF
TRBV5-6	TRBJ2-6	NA	CASSLEVLRSGANVLTF
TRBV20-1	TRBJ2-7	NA	CSASGTGTYEQYF
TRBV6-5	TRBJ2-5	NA	CASSLTTNQETQYF
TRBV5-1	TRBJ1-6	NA	CASSLDVADISPLHF
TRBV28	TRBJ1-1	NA	CASRSPQGNTEAFF
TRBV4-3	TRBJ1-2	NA	CASSQEGAGQYENGYTF
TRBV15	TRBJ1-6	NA	CATSRDSFSLHF
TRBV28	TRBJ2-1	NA	CASNQLAGGSYNEQFF
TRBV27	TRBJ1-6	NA	CASSFDSTGYNSPLHF
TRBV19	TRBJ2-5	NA	CASSRSSGTQETQYF
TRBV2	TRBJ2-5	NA	CASSVRDGETQYF
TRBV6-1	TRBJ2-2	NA	CASSGFVAYPTGELFF
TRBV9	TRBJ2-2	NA	CASSVAQGARWTGELFF
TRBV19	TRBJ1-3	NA	CASSIYSQGPLGNTIYF
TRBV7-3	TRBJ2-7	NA	CASSFGPTYEQYF
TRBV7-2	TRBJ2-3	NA	CASSRGQGPPDTQYF
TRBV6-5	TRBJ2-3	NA	CASSYHLGAGSDTQYF
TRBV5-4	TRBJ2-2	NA	CASLTSPGHPTGRYTGELFF
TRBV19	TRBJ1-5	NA	CASSERQGNSNQPQHF
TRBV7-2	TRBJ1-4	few	CASSFGGANEKLFF
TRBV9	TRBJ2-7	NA	CASSASGGSYEQYF
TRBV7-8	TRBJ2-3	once	CASSLDRTGSDTQYF
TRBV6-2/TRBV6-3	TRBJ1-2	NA	CASSVRGFVYGYTF
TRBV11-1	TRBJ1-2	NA	CASSQTLDREPIF
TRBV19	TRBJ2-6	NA	CASMGDRTGANVLTF
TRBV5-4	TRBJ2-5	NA	CASSKGTEETQYF
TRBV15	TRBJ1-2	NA	CATSRVVGGRGYTF
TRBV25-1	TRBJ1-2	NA	CATPTPPLGYTF
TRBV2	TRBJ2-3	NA	CASSYGLAGTDSSTDTQYF
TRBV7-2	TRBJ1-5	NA	CASSPRINQPQHF
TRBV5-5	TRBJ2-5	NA	CASSLVHRETQYF
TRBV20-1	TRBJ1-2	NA	CSGTSYTF
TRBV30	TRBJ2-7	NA	CAWSPQGQGREQYF
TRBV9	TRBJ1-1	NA	CASYTPQGANTEAFF
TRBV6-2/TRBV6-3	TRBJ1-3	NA	CASSYFSLARSGNTIYF
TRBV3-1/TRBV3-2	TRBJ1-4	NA	CASSQTGGGDEKLFF
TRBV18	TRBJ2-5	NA	CASSPPAQETQYF
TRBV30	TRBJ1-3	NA	CAWNHGQGLIVGNTIYF
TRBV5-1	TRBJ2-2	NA	CATAPGKTNTGELFF
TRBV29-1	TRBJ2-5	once	CSVRSTGQGETQYF
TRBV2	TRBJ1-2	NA	CASSEFSVAGRSYGYTF
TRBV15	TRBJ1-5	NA	CATSRVEGARGNQPQHF
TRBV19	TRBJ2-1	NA	CASSIQRNNEQFF
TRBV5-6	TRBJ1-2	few	CASSHWGVDGYTF
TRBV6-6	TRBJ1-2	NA	CASSTQGDYYGYTF
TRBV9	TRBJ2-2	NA	CASSKKQGPNTGELFF
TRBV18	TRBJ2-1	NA	CASSQGVEQFF
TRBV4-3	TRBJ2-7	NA	CASSQVGQGAYEQYF
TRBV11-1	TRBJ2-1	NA	CASSARGGRAYNEQFF
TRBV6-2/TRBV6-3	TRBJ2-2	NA	CASSGSTGLLANTGELFF
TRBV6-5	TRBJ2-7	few	CASSNWASGTYEQYF
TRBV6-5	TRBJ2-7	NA	CASSYLDRGAYEQYF
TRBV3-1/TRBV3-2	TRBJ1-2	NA	CASSLLGTVRDYGYTF
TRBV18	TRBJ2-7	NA	CASSRAGDEQYF
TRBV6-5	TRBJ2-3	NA	CASSYGRAGTDTQYF
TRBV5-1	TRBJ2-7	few	CASSLDGQGGEQYF
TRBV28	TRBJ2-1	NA	CASSSGRGSSYNEQFF
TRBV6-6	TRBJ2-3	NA	CASSSQGRSDTQYF